This T cell receptor beta chain emerged from a study of vaccination and CD4 T cells after COVID-19. Study as a whole: Control cultures received a CEFX pool, an HIV-1 Nef pool, or no peptide.

Sequenced with the Oncomine TCR Beta short-read assay was DNA taken from cultured CD4+ T cells. Extraction of genomic DNA was performed on cultured CD4+ T cells. TCRdb used MiXCR to reprocess the PCR reads, holding one entry per CDR3 protein. Here the sample spans several thousand distinct CDR3 sequences, about 28% being singletons. Judged by abundance, this clonotype is medium-sized. Its target is not known. This CDR3 spans 13 amino acids. The V and J ends lost 6 bases and 2 bases respectively, with 13 bases between them. Germline CDR1 DFQATT, CDR2 SNEGSKA (reference sequence). The treatment here: roughly 10-day PBMC culture with coronavirus spike peptide pools or control peptides (ViraFEST assay). Samples of CD4+ T cells were obtained from the unexposed donor before the COVID-19 pandemic (2011-2018). Using peptide pools, antigen-specific T cells were expanded in ViraFEST before TCRs were sequenced.

This chain links TRBV20-1 with TRBJ1-1; weak D call: TRBD1 (5 bases). This sequence was found in a human donor in good health. Sequenced input: CD4+ T cells from blood, cultured in vitro. For the CDR3, the DNA is TGCAGTGCCCCGGGGAGGGGCAACACTGAAGCTTTCTTT. It is translated as CSAPGRGNTEAFF.